This T cell receptor (beta chain) was observed in a study of blood T cell repertoires in COVID-19. Study context: The cDNA or gDNA used as material had been derived from T cells, B-cell-depleted T cells, or PBMCs.

Per the authors' pipeline: Reference gene primer amplification in the assay estimated nucleated cell counts. Assay used: immunoSEQ multiplex PCR; TCRdb lists only in-frame clones, some missing. The D gene and trimming were derived from the DNA, and the V and J assignments and clone size from that table. The table lists 120,000 to 150,000 clones, approximately 86% of them singletons. Germline-derived CDR1 and CDR2 are LGHDT and YNNKEL (reference sequence). The CDR3 is 15 amino acids. V was trimmed by 0 bases and J by 4 bases, leaving 12 bases between them. The rearrangement joins TRBV3-1 (or the pseudogene TRBV3-2) to TRBJ1-2; possible D gene TRBD1, 5 bases. Sequencing used peripheral blood. The origin of this receptor is a woman aged 40 to 55 with active or convalescent COVID-19. CDR3 DNA sequence: TGTGCCAGCAGCCAAGATTGGGGCGGCCTCTATGGCTACACCTTC. Amino acids: CASSQDWGGLYGYTF.